Each of the 23 T cell receptor beta chains below was sequenced from the same sample in a study of T cells in Graves' hyperthyroidism and ophthalmopathy. RNA transcripts gave rise to amplified TCR beta CDR3 regions. The TCR CDR3 first-round RT-PCR relied on the HTBI primer set. TCRdb re-analysed the multiplex PCR reads in MiXCR, keeping a single row per CDR3 protein. The table lists 400,000 to 500,000 distinct CDR3 sequences, 14% of them singletons. The specimen was blood. The receptors derive from a woman between 18 and 29 years old with Graves' hyperthyroidism.

The table lists this clonotype with many counts. This rearrangement joins TRBV12-3 or TRBV12-4 to TRBJ2-6; D is unresolved. The V gene lost 5 bases and the J gene lost 0 bases, with 11 bases spanning the gap. The CDR3 covers 16 residues. CDR3 sequence (DNA): TGTGCCAGCAGTCCCCGGGCCCGCTCTGGGGCCAACGTCCTGACTTTC. Its protein product is CASSPRARSGANVLTF.

The chain carries TRBV5-6 and TRBJ2-7, with D perhaps matching TRBD1 or TRBD2 (5 bases each). Germline V CDR1 and CDR2: SGHDT, YYEEEE. This CDR3 spans 16 amino acids. With 1 base removed from V and 0 bases from J, the gap between germline ends came to 14 bases. CDR3: CASSLIPGPPSYEQYV. As DNA, the CDR3 is TGTGCCAGCAGCTTGATCCCGGGGCCCCCCTCCTACGAGCAGTACGTC.

This clonotype was observed many times. CDR3 sequence (DNA): TGTGCCAGCAGCCGGGACATCACCTCCTACGAGCAGTACTTC. As protein: CASSRDITSYEQYF. The rearrangement links TRBV12-3 or TRBV12-4 to TRBJ2-7, with D possibly matching TRBD1 (6 bases). CDR3 length equals 14 residues. With 6 bases removed from V and 0 bases from J, the gap between germline ends came to 12 bases.

The table lists this clonotype with a few counts. V usage is TRBV13 and J usage is TRBJ1-2, with TRBD1 as a possible D gene (5 bases). Germline V lookup: CDR1 PRHDT, CDR2 FYEKMQ (reference sequence). V was clipped by 0 bases and J by 6 bases, with 14 bases between them. The CDR3 runs 15 residues. The CDR3 spells CASSLGTASIDGYTF. The CDR3 nucleotides are TGTGCCAGCAGCTTAGGGACAGCCTCTATCGATGGCTACACCTTC.

The sample holds many counts of this clonotype. CDR3 amino acids: CASSTWTDDNEQFF. The CDR3 DNA sequence: TGTGCCAGCAGCACCTGGACAGATGACAATGAGCAGTTCTTC. This chain connects TRBV11-1 to TRBJ2-1; the D gene is possibly TRBD1 (6 bases). The ends were cut back, 5 bases at V and 5 bases at J, with 13 bases in the middle. The CDR3 covers 14 residues. Germline CDR1 reads SGHAT; CDR2 reads FQDESV (reference sequence).

This clonotype was seen a handful of times. The chain links TRBV5-5 to TRBJ2-3; D call uncertain. From germline, CDR1 is SGHKS and CDR2 YYEKEE (reference sequence). CDR3 size: 14 residues. V lost 4 bases to trimming and J lost 2 bases, with 11 bases between them. CDR3 DNA: TGTGCCAGCAGCCCTCGACTGAACACAGATACGCAGTATTTT. This gives the protein CASSPRLNTDTQYF.

The chain links TRBV13 to TRBJ1-1, with a tentative D call TRBD1 (5 bases). Trimming shortened V by 5 bases and J by 11 bases, and 15 bases separated the two germline ends. The CDR3 sequence is 12 residues long. From germline, CDR1 is PRHDT and CDR2 FYEKMQ (reference sequence). The CDR3 sequence: CASSPRAGWAFF. The DNA of the CDR3 is TGTGCCAGCAGCCCCCGGGCAGGGTGGGCTTTCTTT.

This clonotype was counted a few times. V usage is TRBV20-1 and J usage is TRBJ1-2; D ambiguous. V lost 8 bases and J 6 bases, leaving 13 bases between the germline ends. Germline V gene lookup returns CDR1 DFQATT and CDR2 SNEGSKA (reference sequence). This CDR3 is 11 amino acids long. CDR3 coding DNA: TGCAGTCCTTGGTCGGGGAATGGCTACACCTTC. Translation: CSPWSGNGYTF.

Only a few counts were recorded for this clonotype. This chain uses TRBV30 with TRBJ2-1; D call uncertain. The V gene lost 2 bases and the J gene lost 9 bases, with 11 bases spanning the gap. The CDR3 spans 12 residues. In germline, CDR1 is GTSNPN, CDR2 SVGIG (reference sequence). CDR3 protein: CAWSTYRGEQFF. CDR3 nucleotides: TGTGCCTGGAGTACGTACCGCGGTGAGCAGTTCTTC.

The table lists this clonotype with many counts. This chain connects TRBV5-5 to TRBJ2-6, with D possibly matching TRBD2 (5 bases). V lost 4 bases and J lost 3, with 17 bases in between. CDR3 size: 17 residues. Germline assignment: CDR1 SGHKS and CDR2 YYEKEE (reference sequence). The CDR3, as DNA: TGTGCCAGCAGCCCCCTAACTAGATTCGGTGGGGCCAACGTCCTGACTTTC. Translated, it gives CASSPLTRFGGANVLTF.

This clonotype was counted many times. The chain is built from TRBV11-2 and TRBJ2-1, with TRBD2 matching 7 bases. Germline V gene lookup returns CDR1 SGHAT and CDR2 FQNNGV. The CDR3 loop spans 14 amino acids. The J segment lost 14 bases and the V segment lost 5 bases, leaving 15 bases of the junction unmatched. The CDR3, as DNA: TGTGCCAGCAGCACGACTAGCAGTAGGATGGGGAAGTTCTTC. Encoded protein: CASSTTSSRMGKFF.

This clonotype was detected ten times or more. CDR3 nucleotide sequence: TGTGCCAGCAGCCCGTTGGAGCCCGGGAGGATGTTGTTCTTC. Protein: CASSPLEPGRMLFF. The rearrangement links TRBV11-2 to TRBJ2-1; 7 nucleotides match TRBD2. Germline V lookup: CDR1 SGHAT, CDR2 FQNNGV. There are 14 residues in the CDR3. Trimming at V came to 5 bases and at J to 15 bases, leaving 16 bases not matched to a gene.

With respect to this clonotype: A much larger clone is a single base away; this may be a read error. The chain has TRBV9 and TRBJ1-1; D gene ambiguous. This CDR3 is built from 14 residues. CDR1 is SGDLS and CDR2 is YYNGEE in the germline V gene. In nucleotides, the CDR3 is TGTGCCAGCAGCGCGGGAGGGCAGAACACTGAAGTTTTCTTT. This encodes CASSAGGQNTEVFF.

This clonotype showed up just a few times. The chain couples TRBV29-1 to TRBJ1-2; TRBD1 agrees at 10 bases. This CDR3 spans 15 amino acids. Per the germline V gene, CDR1 is SQVTM and CDR2 is ANQGSEA. Trimming took 6 bases from V and 7 from J; bases not matched to a gene: 14. The CDR3 reads CSVKITDRGLPGYTF. The CDR3 DNA reads as TGCAGCGTAAAGATTACCGACAGGGGGCTTCCTGGCTACACCTTC.

There are many counts of this clonotype. The J gene is TRBJ2-7, the V gene TRBV20-1; D gene unclear. V lost 1 base and J lost 2, with 6 bases in between. The CDR3 runs to 12 residues. Germline V gene data show CDR1 as DFQATT and CDR2 as SNEGSKA (reference sequence). As DNA, the CDR3 is TGCAGTGCTAGAGCGGGCCCCTACGAGCAGTACTTC. This translates into CSARAGPYEQYF.

The sample holds many counts of this clonotype. The chain employs TRBV20-1 and TRBJ2-3; a possible D gene is TRBD1 (5 bases). CDR1 and CDR2 from the germline V gene are DFQATT and SNEGSKA (reference sequence). Trimming removed 3 bases at V and 5 bases at J, with 12 bases between. The CDR3 runs to 13 residues. The CDR3 spells CSARGPNGDTQYF. As DNA, the CDR3 is TGCAGTGCTAGGGGGCCCAACGGAGATACGCAGTATTTT.

J is TRBJ2-7 and V is TRBV20-1, with D perhaps matching TRBD2 (5 bases). Trimming pared 6 bases from V and 2 bases from J, leaving 20 bases between. The CDR3 is 15 residues long. CDR1 and CDR2 (germline): DFQATT, SNEGSKA (reference sequence). The CDR3 sequence is CSARDPGTRPYEQYF. The CDR3 nucleotides read TGCAGTGCCCGAGACCCGGGAACTAGACCCTACGAGCAGTACTTC.

This clonotype has a handful of counts. The chain employs TRBV5-6 and TRBJ1-2; 10 bases map to TRBD1. Trimming removed 1 base from V and 4 bases from J; junction bases left unmatched: 7. From germline, CDR1 is SGHDT and CDR2 YYEEEE. The CDR3 spans 16 residues. CDR3 loop: CASSLRGTGEAYGYTF. CDR3 nucleotide sequence: TGTGCCAGCAGCTTGAGGGGGACAGGGGAGGCCTATGGCTACACCTTC.

This clonotype was observed at least ten times. The rearrangement uses TRBV29-1 and TRBJ1-1, with D possibly matching TRBD1 (5 bases). Germline CDR1 is SQVTM and CDR2 is ANQGSEA. Trimming removed 4 bases at V and 0 bases at J, with 12 bases between. The CDR3 spans 14 residues. The CDR3 region is CSVGGRLMNTEAFF. The CDR3 nucleotides are TGCAGCGTTGGGGGCAGACTTATGAACACTGAAGCTTTCTTT.

The sample holds many counts of this clonotype. The chain employs TRBV7-9 and TRBJ2-7, with unresolved D. This CDR3 spans 12 amino acids. Germline V gene sequence: CDR1 SEHNR, CDR2 FQNEAQ (reference sequence). V gave up 5 bases and J gave up 1 base, with 6 bases separating them. The CDR3 reads CASSLRSYEQYF. The CDR3 DNA reads TGTGCCAGCAGCCTACGTTCCTACGAGCAGTACTTC. Variable domain in full (rest from reference TRBV7-9 and TRBJ2-7): DTGVSQNPRHKITKRGQNVTFRCDPISEHNRLYWYRQTLGQGPEFLTYFQNEAQLEKSRLLSDRFSAERPKGSFSTLEIQRTEQGDSAMYLCASSLRSYEQYFGPGTRLTVT.

As concerns this clonotype: A read error is possible here, since a much larger clone lies one base away. The chain employs TRBV30 and TRBJ1-1; D remains ambiguous. The CDR3 runs 11 residues. CDR1 and CDR2 (germline): GTSNPN, SVGIG (reference sequence). CDR3 sequence reads: CAFTVKTEAFF. The CDR3, as DNA: TGTGCCTTCACAGTGAAGACTGAAGCTTTCTTT.

This clonotype was observed many times. The rearrangement links TRBV18 to TRBJ2-7; tentatively, D is TRBD2 (5 bases). In germline, CDR1 is KGHSH, CDR2 LQKENI. Deletions cut 5 bases from V and 2 bases from J, with 16 bases between. This CDR3 spans 15 amino acids. The CDR3 sequence is CASSGFSSRAYEQYF. CDR3 DNA: TGTGCCAGCTCAGGATTCTCTAGCAGAGCCTACGAGCAGTACTTC.

In its sample, this clonotype was seen many times. V is TRBV30 and J is TRBJ2-1; TRBD1 aligns across 9 bases. V was pared by 5 bases and J by 10 bases, with 12 bases of the junction left unmatched. The CDR3 extends over 14 amino acids. Germline V gene data show CDR1 as GTSNPN and CDR2 as SVGIG (reference sequence). DNA of the CDR3: TGTGCCTGGGGTTCGGGGACAGGGTCGTGGGAGCAGTTCTTC. Protein: CAWGSGTGSWEQFF.